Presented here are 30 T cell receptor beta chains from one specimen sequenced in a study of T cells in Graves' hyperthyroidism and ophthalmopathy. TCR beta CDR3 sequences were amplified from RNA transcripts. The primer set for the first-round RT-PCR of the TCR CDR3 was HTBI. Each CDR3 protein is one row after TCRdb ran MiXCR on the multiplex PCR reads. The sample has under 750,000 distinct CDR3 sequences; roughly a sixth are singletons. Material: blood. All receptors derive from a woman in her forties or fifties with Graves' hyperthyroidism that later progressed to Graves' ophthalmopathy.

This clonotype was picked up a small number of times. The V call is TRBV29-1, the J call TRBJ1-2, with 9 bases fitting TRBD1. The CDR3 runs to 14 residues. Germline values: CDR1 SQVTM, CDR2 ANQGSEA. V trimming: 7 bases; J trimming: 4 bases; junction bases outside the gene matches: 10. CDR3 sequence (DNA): TGCAGCGCAGTCCCGGGACAGGGAGGCTATGGCTACACCTTC. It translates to CSAVPGQGGYGYTF.

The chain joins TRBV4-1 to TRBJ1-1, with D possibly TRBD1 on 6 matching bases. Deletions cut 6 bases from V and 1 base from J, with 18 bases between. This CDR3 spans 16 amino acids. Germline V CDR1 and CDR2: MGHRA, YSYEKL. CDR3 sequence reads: CASSRGQWRENTEAFF. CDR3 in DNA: TGCGCCAGCAGTCGAGGACAGTGGAGAGAGAACACTGAAGCTTTCTTT.

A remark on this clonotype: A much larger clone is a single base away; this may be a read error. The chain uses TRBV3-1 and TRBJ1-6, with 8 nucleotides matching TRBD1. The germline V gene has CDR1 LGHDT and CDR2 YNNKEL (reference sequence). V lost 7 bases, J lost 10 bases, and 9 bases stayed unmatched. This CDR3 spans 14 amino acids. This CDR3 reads CASNSGQGRSPLHF. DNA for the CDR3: TGTGCCAGCAACTCCGGACAGGGTCGGTCACCCCTCCACTTT.

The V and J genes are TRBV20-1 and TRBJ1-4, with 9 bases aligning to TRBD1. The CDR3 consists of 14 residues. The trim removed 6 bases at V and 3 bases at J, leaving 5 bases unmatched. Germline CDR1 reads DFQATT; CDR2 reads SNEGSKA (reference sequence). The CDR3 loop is CSAPRTGANEKLFF. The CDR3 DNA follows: TGCAGTGCCCCAAGGACAGGGGCTAATGAAAAACTGTTTTTT.

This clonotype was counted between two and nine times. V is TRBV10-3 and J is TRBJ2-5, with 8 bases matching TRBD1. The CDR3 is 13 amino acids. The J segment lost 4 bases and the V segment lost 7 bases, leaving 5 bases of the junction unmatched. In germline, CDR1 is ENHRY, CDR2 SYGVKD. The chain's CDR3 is CAIKVTGGETQYF. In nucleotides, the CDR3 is TGTGCCATCAAGGTAACAGGGGGAGAGACCCAGTACTTC.

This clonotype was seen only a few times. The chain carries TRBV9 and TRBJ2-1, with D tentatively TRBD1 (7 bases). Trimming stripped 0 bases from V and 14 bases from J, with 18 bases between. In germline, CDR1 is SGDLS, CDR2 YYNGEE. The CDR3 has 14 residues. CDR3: CASSVASGGGGEFF. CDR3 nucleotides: TGTGCCAGCAGCGTAGCAAGTGGAGGGGGCGGTGAGTTCTTC.

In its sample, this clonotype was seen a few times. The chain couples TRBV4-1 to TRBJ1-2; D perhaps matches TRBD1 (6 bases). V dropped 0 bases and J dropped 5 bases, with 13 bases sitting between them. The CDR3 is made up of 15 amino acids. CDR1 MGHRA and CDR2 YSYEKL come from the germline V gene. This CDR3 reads CASSQDNRDSYGYTF. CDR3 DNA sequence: TGCGCCAGCAGCCAAGATAACAGGGATTCATATGGCTACACCTTC.

CDR3 amino acids: CASGRTGETSNQPQHF. CDR3 coding DNA: TGTGCCAGCGGACGGACAGGGGAAACTTCTAATCAGCCCCAGCATTTT. The gene calls are TRBV6-2 or TRBV6-3 and TRBJ1-5; 9 bases line up with TRBD1. The trim removed 8 bases at V and 4 bases at J, leaving 12 bases unmatched. Germline values: CDR1 MNHEY, CDR2 SVGEGT. The CDR3 has 16 amino acids.

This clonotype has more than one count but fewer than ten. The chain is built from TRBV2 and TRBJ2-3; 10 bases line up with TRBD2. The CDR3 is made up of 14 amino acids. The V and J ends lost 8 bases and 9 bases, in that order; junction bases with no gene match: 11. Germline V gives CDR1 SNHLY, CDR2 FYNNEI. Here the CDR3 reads CASGIAGGPNTQYF. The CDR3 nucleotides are TGTGCCAGCGGAATAGCGGGGGGTCCCAACACGCAGTATTTT. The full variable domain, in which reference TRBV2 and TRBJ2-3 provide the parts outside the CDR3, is EPEVTQTPSHQVTQMGQEVILRCVPISNHLYFYWYRQILGQKVEFLVSFYNNEISEKSEIFDDQFSVERPDGSNFTLKIRSTKLEDSAMYFCASGIAGGPNTQYFGPGTRLTVL.

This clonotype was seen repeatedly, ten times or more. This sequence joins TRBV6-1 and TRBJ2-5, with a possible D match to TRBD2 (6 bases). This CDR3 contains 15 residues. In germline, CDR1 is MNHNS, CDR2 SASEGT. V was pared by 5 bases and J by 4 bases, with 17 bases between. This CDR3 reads CASSYRGIAGETQYF. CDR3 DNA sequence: TGTGCCAGCAGTTACCGGGGGATAGCTGGAGAGACCCAGTACTTC.

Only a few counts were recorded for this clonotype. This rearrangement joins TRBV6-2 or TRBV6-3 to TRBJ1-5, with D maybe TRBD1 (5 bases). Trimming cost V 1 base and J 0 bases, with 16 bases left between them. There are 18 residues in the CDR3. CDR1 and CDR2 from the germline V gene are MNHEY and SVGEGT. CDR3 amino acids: CASSYFPGRTYSNQPQHF. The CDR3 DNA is TGTGCCAGCAGTTACTTTCCAGGGCGTACTTATAGCAATCAGCCCCAGCATTTT.

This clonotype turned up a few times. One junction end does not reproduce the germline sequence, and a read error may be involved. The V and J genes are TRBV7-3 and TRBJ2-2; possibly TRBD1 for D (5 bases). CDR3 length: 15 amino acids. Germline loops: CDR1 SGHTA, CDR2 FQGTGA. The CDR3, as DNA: TGTGCCAGCAACTTAGAAGCAGGGTTCGGCGGGGAGCTGTTTTTT. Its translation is CASNLEAGFGGELFF.

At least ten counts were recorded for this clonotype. CDR3 amino acids: CASSHRLAGGPSTDTQYF. CDR3 in DNA: TGTGCCAGCAGCCACCGACTAGCGGGGGGGCCAAGCACAGATACGCAGTATTTT. This chain uses TRBV3-1 with TRBJ2-3; 14 nucleotides align to TRBD2. The germline CDR1 and CDR2 sequences are LGHDT and YNNKEL (reference sequence). J lost 0 bases, V lost 3 bases, and 5 bases had no gene match. The CDR3 runs to 18 residues.

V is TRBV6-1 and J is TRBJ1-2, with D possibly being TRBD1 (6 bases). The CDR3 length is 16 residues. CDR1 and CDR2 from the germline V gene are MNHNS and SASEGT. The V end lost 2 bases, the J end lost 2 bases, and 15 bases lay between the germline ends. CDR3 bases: TGTGCCAGCAGTGAACCTTACAGGGCTCTAAACTATGGCTACACCTTC. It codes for CASSEPYRALNYGYTF.

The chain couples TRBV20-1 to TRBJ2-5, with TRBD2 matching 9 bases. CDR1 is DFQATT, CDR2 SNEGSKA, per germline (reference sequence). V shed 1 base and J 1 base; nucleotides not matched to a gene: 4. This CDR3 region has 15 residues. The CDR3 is CSARARGGAQETQYF. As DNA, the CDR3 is TGCAGTGCTAGAGCCCGCGGGGGGGCCCAAGAGACCCAGTACTTC.

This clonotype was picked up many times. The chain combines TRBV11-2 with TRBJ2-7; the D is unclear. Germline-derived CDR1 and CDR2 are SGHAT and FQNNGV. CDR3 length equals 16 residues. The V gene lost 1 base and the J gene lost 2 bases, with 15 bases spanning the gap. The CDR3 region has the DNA TGTGCCAGCAGCTTAGTTGGAGAGAATCCCCCCTACGAGCAGTACTTC. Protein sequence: CASSLVGENPPYEQYF.

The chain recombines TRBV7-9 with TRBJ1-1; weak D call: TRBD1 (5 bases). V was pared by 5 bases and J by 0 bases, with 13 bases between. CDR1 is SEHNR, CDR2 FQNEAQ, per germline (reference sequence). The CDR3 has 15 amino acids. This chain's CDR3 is CASSARGTLNTEAFF. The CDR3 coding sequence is TGTGCCAGCAGCGCCCGAGGGACGTTGAACACTGAAGCTTTCTTT.

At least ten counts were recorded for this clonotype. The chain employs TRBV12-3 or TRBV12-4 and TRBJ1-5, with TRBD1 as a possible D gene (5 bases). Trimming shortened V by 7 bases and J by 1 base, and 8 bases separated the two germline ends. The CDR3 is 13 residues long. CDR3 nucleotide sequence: TGTGCCAGCACCGGGGGGAGCAATCAGCCCCAGCATTTT. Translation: CASTGGSNQPQHF.

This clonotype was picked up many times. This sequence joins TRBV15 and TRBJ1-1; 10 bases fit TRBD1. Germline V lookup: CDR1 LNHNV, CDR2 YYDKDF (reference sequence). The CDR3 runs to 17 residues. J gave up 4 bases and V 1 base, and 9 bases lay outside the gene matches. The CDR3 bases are TGTGCCACCAGCAGAGGACAGGGGGCGCGGGTCGGCACTGAAGCTTTCTTT. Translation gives CATSRGQGARVGTEAFF.

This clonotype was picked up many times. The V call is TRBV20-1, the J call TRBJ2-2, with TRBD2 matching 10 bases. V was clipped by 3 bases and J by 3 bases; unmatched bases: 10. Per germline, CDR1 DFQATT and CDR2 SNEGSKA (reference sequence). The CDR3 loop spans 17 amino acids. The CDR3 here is CSARASGGAIYTGELFF. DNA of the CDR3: TGCAGTGCTAGGGCGAGCGGGGGGGCCATTTACACCGGGGAGCTGTTTTTT.

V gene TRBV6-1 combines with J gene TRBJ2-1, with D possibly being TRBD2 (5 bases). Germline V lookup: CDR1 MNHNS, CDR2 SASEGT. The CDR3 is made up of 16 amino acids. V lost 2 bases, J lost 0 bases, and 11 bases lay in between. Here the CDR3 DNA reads TGTGCCAGCAGTGAACTCGGGGAAAGCTCCTACAATGAGCAGTTCTTC. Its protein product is CASSELGESSYNEQFF.

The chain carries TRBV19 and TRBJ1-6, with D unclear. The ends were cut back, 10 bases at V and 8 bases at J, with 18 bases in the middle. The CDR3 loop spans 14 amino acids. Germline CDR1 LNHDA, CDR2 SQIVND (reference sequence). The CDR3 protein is CATSLEGFDSPLHF. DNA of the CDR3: TGTGCCACCTCCCTTGAGGGCTTCGATTCACCCCTCCACTTT. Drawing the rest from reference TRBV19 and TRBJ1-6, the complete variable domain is DGGITQSPKYLFRKEGQNVTLSCEQNLNHDAMYWYRQDPGQGLRLIYYSQIVNDFQKGDIAEGYSVSREKKESFPLTVTSAQKNPTAFYLCATSLEGFDSPLHFGNGTRLTVT.

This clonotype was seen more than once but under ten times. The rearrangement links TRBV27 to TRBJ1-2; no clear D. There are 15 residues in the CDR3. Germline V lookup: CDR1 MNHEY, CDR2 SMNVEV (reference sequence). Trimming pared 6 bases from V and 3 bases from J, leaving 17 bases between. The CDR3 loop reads CASSLVRDPDYGYTF. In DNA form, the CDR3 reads TGTGCCAGCAGCCTAGTGAGGGATCCGGACTATGGCTACACCTTC.

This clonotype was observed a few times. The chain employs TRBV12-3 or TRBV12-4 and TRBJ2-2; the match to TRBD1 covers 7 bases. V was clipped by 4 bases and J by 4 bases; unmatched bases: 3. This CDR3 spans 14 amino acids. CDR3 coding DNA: TGTGCCAGCAGTTGGGACAGTACCACCGGGGAGCTGTTTTTT. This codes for CASSWDSTTGELFF.

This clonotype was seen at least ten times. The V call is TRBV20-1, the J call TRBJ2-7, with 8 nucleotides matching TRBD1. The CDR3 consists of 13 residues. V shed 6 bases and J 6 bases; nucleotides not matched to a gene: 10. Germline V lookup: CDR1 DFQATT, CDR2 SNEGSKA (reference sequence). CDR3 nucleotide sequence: TGCAGTGCCCAGGACAGGGTAGGGATCGAGCAGTACTTC. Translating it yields CSAQDRVGIEQYF.

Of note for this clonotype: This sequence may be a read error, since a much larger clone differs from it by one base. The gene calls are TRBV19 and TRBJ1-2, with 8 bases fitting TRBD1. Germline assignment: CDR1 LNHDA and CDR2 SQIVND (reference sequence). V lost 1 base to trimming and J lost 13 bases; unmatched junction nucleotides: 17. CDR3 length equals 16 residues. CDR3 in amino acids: CASSIGAGGARKTCTF. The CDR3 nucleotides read TGTGCCAGTAGTATAGGGGCAGGGGGCGCGAGGAAGACGTGCACCTTC.

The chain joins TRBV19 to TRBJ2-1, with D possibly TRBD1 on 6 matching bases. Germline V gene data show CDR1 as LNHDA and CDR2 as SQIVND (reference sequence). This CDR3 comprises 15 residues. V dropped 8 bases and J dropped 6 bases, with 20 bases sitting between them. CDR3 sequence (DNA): TGTGCCAGTGGGGGCGTCGGGGAACGGACCAATGAGCAGTTCTTC. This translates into CASGGVGERTNEQFF.

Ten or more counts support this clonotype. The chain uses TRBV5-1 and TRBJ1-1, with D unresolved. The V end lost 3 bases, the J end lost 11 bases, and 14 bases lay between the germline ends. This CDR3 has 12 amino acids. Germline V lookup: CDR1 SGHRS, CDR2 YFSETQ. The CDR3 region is CASSSPGSVAFF. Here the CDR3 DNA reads TGCGCCAGCAGCTCGCCGGGGTCTGTGGCTTTCTTT.

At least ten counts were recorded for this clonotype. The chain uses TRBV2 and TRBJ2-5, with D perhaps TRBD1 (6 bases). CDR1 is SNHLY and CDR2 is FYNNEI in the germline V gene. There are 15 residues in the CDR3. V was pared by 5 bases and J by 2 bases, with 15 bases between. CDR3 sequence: CASSQGTGLQETQYF. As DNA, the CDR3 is TGTGCCAGCAGTCAGGGAACAGGGTTACAAGAGACCCAGTACTTC. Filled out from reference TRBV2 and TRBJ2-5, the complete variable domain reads EPEVTQTPSHQVTQMGQEVILRCVPISNHLYFYWYRQILGQKVEFLVSFYNNEISEKSEIFDDQFSVERPDGSNFTLKIRSTKLEDSAMYFCASSQGTGLQETQYFGPGTRLLVL.

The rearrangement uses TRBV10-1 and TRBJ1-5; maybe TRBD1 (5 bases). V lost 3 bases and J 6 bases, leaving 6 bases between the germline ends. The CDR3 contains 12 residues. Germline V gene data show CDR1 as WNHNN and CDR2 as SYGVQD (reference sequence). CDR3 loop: CASSDGGQPQHF. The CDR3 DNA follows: TGCGCCAGCAGTGATGGGGGTCAGCCCCAGCATTTT.